A selection of T cell receptor beta chains follows, all from one sample in a study of spatial heterogeneity in lung cancer. TCRdb ran MiXCR on the 5' RACE reads and lists one entry per CDR3 protein. The sample has tens of thousands of distinct CDR3 sequences; more than 10% are singletons. Source: PBMCs, taken at surgery. The receptors stem from a male donor with early-stage non-small cell lung cancer. Both conserved end residues are part of each CDR3. Fields, in order: CDR3 DNA, CDR3 protein, J gene, CDR3 length, V gene, clone size, D gene. D genes are given only for firm matches. Clone size is shown for a subset of rows, as once, few, many or a class of expanded clone.

CDR3nt: TGTGCCAGCAGCTTGTTAGCGGCTCAGAGGGAGACCCAGTACTTC
CDR3aa: CASSLLAAQRETQYF
j_gene: TRBJ2-5
len: 15
v_gene: TRBV5-4
abundance: few
d_gene: NA

CDR3nt: TGCGCCAGCTCAGGAGTCTCTGGGGCCAACGTCCTGACTTTC
CDR3aa: CASSGVSGANVLTF
j_gene: TRBJ2-6
len: 14
v_gene: TRBV5-1
abundance: NA
d_gene: NA

CDR3nt: TGCAGTGCCCCTCACCGGACAGGGGCCTACGAGCAGTACTTC
CDR3aa: CSAPHRTGAYEQYF
j_gene: TRBJ2-7
len: 14
v_gene: TRBV20-1
abundance: NA
d_gene: TRBD1

CDR3nt: TGCAGCGTTGGGCCCAACATACAAGATACGCAGTATTTT
CDR3aa: CSVGPNIQDTQYF
j_gene: TRBJ2-3
len: 13
v_gene: TRBV29-1
abundance: few
d_gene: NA

CDR3nt: TGCAGTGCTAGAGATCCGGGCGGAAATCAGCCCCAGCATTTT
CDR3aa: CSARDPGGNQPQHF
j_gene: TRBJ1-5
len: 14
v_gene: TRBV20-1
abundance: few
d_gene: NA

CDR3nt: TGTGCCAGCAGCCGAGAGGGGGAGGGTCAACAGCCCCAGCATTTT
CDR3aa: CASSREGEGQQPQHF
j_gene: TRBJ1-5
len: 15
v_gene: TRBV7-9
abundance: few
d_gene: NA

CDR3nt: TGTGCCAGCAGGGGTAGACAGGGAGGCCGGGAGACCCAGTACTTC
CDR3aa: CASRGRQGGRETQYF
j_gene: TRBJ2-5
len: 15
v_gene: TRBV6-6
abundance: NA
d_gene: NA

CDR3nt: TGTGCCAGCAGCGTAAAAGGGGTGGGAGATACGCAGTATTTT
CDR3aa: CASSVKGVGDTQYF
j_gene: TRBJ2-3
len: 14
v_gene: TRBV9
abundance: NA
d_gene: NA

CDR3nt: TGTGCCAGCAGCTCGAGCGCAGCGAACACTGAAGCTTTCTTT
CDR3aa: CASSSSAANTEAFF
j_gene: TRBJ1-1
len: 14
v_gene: TRBV7-3
abundance: many
d_gene: NA

CDR3nt: TGCGCCAGCAGCCAAGATCTAAGACTAGCTGGCGGCAATGAGCAGTTCTTC
CDR3aa: CASSQDLRLAGGNEQFF
j_gene: TRBJ2-1
len: 17
v_gene: TRBV4-3
abundance: many
d_gene: TRBD2

CDR3nt: TGTGCCAGCAGCTTATCCGTACAGGGATACTACGAGCAGTACTTC
CDR3aa: CASSLSVQGYYEQYF
j_gene: TRBJ2-7
len: 15
v_gene: TRBV7-2
abundance: many
d_gene: NA

CDR3nt: TGCAGCGTTCGACAGGGATTAAAGACCGGGGAGCTGTTTTTT
CDR3aa: CSVRQGLKTGELFF
j_gene: TRBJ2-2
len: 14
v_gene: TRBV29-1
abundance: NA
d_gene: TRBD1

CDR3nt: TGCAGTGCTAGCAACGGTAACAATCAGCCCCAGCATTTT
CDR3aa: CSASNGNNQPQHF
j_gene: TRBJ1-5
len: 13
v_gene: TRBV20-1
abundance: NA
d_gene: NA

CDR3nt: TGTGCCAGCAGCCCTCTCGGGGAGCTGTTTTTT
CDR3aa: CASSPLGELFF
j_gene: TRBJ2-2
len: 11
v_gene: TRBV12-3/TRBV12-4
abundance: few
d_gene: NA

CDR3nt: TGTGCCAGCAGTCAACCGGGACCCTTCACCGGGGAGCTGTTTTTT
CDR3aa: CASSQPGPFTGELFF
j_gene: TRBJ2-2
len: 15
v_gene: TRBV7-9
abundance: NA
d_gene: NA

CDR3nt: TGTGCCAGCAGTGATTCCCCGAAAGAGACCCAGTACTTC
CDR3aa: CASSDSPKETQYF
j_gene: TRBJ2-5
len: 13
v_gene: TRBV25-1
abundance: NA
d_gene: NA

CDR3nt: TGTGCCAGCACCGGGAGAGGGGGCGCCGCCGGGGAGCTGTTTTTT
CDR3aa: CASTGRGGAAGELFF
j_gene: TRBJ2-2
len: 15
v_gene: TRBV7-2
abundance: few
d_gene: NA

CDR3nt: TGTGCCAGCAGTCTCGCTGATACGCAGTATTTT
CDR3aa: CASSLADTQYF
j_gene: TRBJ2-3
len: 11
v_gene: TRBV7-9
abundance: NA
d_gene: NA

CDR3nt: TGTGCCAGCAGGGGCTTGGGGTTCGGGGCCAACGTCCTGACTTTC
CDR3aa: CASRGLGFGANVLTF
j_gene: TRBJ2-6
len: 15
v_gene: TRBV3-1
abundance: NA
d_gene: NA

CDR3nt: TGTGCCAGCAGCTCGGGGAGCGGGTACAACGATGAGCAGTTCTTC
CDR3aa: CASSSGSGYNDEQFF
j_gene: TRBJ2-1
len: 15
v_gene: TRBV5-4
abundance: few
d_gene: NA

CDR3nt: TGTGCCAGCAGCTTAGCGACAACAGGGGTTAGCTCCTATAATTCACCCCTCCACTTT
CDR3aa: CASSLATTGVSSYNSPLHF
j_gene: TRBJ1-6
len: 19
v_gene: TRBV7-8
abundance: NA
d_gene: TRBD1

CDR3nt: TGCAGTGCCAAAAGGACTAGCGGTTCCTACGAGCAGTACTTC
CDR3aa: CSAKRTSGSYEQYF
j_gene: TRBJ2-7
len: 14
v_gene: TRBV20-1
abundance: NA
d_gene: TRBD2

CDR3nt: TGTGCCCTTAACCGGGACAGGGTCGGCGAAAAACTGTTTTTT
CDR3aa: CALNRDRVGEKLFF
j_gene: TRBJ1-4
len: 14
v_gene: TRBV30
abundance: NA
d_gene: TRBD1

CDR3nt: TGTGCCAGCACCATAGACAGGCCTAGCTCCACAGATACGCAGTATTTT
CDR3aa: CASTIDRPSSTDTQYF
j_gene: TRBJ2-3
len: 16
v_gene: TRBV7-2
abundance: few
d_gene: NA

CDR3nt: TGCAGTGCCCCTTACGCAGGGGGCTCCAATGAGCAGTTCTTC
CDR3aa: CSAPYAGGSNEQFF
j_gene: TRBJ2-1
len: 14
v_gene: TRBV20-1
abundance: NA
d_gene: TRBD1

CDR3nt: TGTGCCAGCACCCTACTAGCGGGGGCTTACAATGAGCAGTTCTTC
CDR3aa: CASTLLAGAYNEQFF
j_gene: TRBJ2-1
len: 15
v_gene: TRBV7-2
abundance: NA
d_gene: TRBD2

CDR3nt: TGTGCCAGCAGCACCATCGGGGCTGTCGGCACTGAAGCTTTCTTT
CDR3aa: CASSTIGAVGTEAFF
j_gene: TRBJ1-1
len: 15
v_gene: TRBV7-9
abundance: NA
d_gene: NA

CDR3nt: TGCGCCAGCAGCGGGGACTCAAGCACAGATACGCAGTATTTT
CDR3aa: CASSGDSSTDTQYF
j_gene: TRBJ2-3
len: 14
v_gene: TRBV5-1
abundance: few
d_gene: NA

CDR3nt: TGCGCCAGCCTCCCGGGGCCCTCCTACAATGAGCAGTTCTTC
CDR3aa: CASLPGPSYNEQFF
j_gene: TRBJ2-1
len: 14
v_gene: TRBV5-1
abundance: few
d_gene: NA

CDR3nt: TGCAGCGCCTGGGGCGGGGGCAATCAGCCCCAGCATTTT
CDR3aa: CSAWGGGNQPQHF
j_gene: TRBJ1-5
len: 13
v_gene: TRBV29-1
abundance: NA
d_gene: NA

CDR3nt: TGTGCCAGCAGCTCCCCGGGGGGGGGCGACACAGATACGCAGTATTTT
CDR3aa: CASSSPGGGDTDTQYF
j_gene: TRBJ2-3
len: 16
v_gene: TRBV9
abundance: NA
d_gene: TRBD2

CDR3nt: TGTGCCAGCAGTTTATCAGGGGGAAGTCAGCCCCAGCATTTT
CDR3aa: CASSLSGGSQPQHF
j_gene: TRBJ1-5
len: 14
v_gene: TRBV27
abundance: NA
d_gene: NA

CDR3nt: TGCAGTGCTAGAGGCCACTTCTCTACCACAGATACGCAGTATTTT
CDR3aa: CSARGHFSTTDTQYF
j_gene: TRBJ2-3
len: 15
v_gene: TRBV20-1
abundance: few
d_gene: NA

CDR3nt: TGTGCCAGCAGCCCGACCGTCGATTCCTACAATGAGCAGTTCTTC
CDR3aa: CASSPTVDSYNEQFF
j_gene: TRBJ2-1
len: 15
v_gene: TRBV4-2
abundance: NA
d_gene: NA

CDR3nt: TGTGCCAGCAGCGTCCCTAGCGGGGTTATGGTAGATACGCAGTATTTT
CDR3aa: CASSVPSGVMVDTQYF
j_gene: TRBJ2-3
len: 16
v_gene: TRBV7-9
abundance: many
d_gene: TRBD2

CDR3nt: TGTGCCAGCAGTGTCCAGGGCCCAACTAATGAAAAACTGTTTTTT
CDR3aa: CASSVQGPTNEKLFF
j_gene: TRBJ1-4
len: 15
v_gene: TRBV2
abundance: NA
d_gene: NA

CDR3nt: TGTGCCAGCAGTTTTGAGCGGGAGACCGGGGAGCTGTTTTTT
CDR3aa: CASSFERETGELFF
j_gene: TRBJ2-2
len: 14
v_gene: TRBV27
abundance: NA
d_gene: TRBD2

CDR3nt: TGTGCCAGCAGCGAATACAAAAACATTCAGTACTTC
CDR3aa: CASSEYKNIQYF
j_gene: TRBJ2-4
len: 12
v_gene: TRBV12-3/TRBV12-4
abundance: few
d_gene: NA

CDR3nt: TGCGCCAGCAGACGGGACAGGGGACCAGATACGCAGTATTTT
CDR3aa: CASRRDRGPDTQYF
j_gene: TRBJ2-3
len: 14
v_gene: TRBV5-1
abundance: NA
d_gene: TRBD1

CDR3nt: TGCAGTGCGTCGACTAGCGGGGAGACCCAGTACTTC
CDR3aa: CSASTSGETQYF
j_gene: TRBJ2-5
len: 12
v_gene: TRBV20-1
abundance: NA
d_gene: TRBD2

CDR3nt: TGTGCCAGCAGCACCCGACAGGTGCTGAACACCGGGGAGCTGTTTTTT
CDR3aa: CASSTRQVLNTGELFF
j_gene: TRBJ2-2
len: 16
v_gene: TRBV11-2
abundance: NA
d_gene: NA

CDR3nt: TGTGCCAGCAGCTTCAGGGTAGATACGCAGTATTTT
CDR3aa: CASSFRVDTQYF
j_gene: TRBJ2-3
len: 12
v_gene: TRBV7-2
abundance: few
d_gene: NA

CDR3nt: TGTGCCAGCAGCCGGACAGGATTGAGCAATTCACCCCTCCACTTT
CDR3aa: CASSRTGLSNSPLHF
j_gene: TRBJ1-6
len: 15
v_gene: TRBV13
abundance: NA
d_gene: TRBD1

CDR3nt: TGCAGTGCTAACAATGGACAGGGCGATGAGCAGTTCTTC
CDR3aa: CSANNGQGDEQFF
j_gene: TRBJ2-1
len: 13
v_gene: TRBV20-1
abundance: few
d_gene: TRBD1

CDR3nt: TGTGCCAGCAGTTTAGCAGGACAAAGCACTGAAGCTTTCTTT
CDR3aa: CASSLAGQSTEAFF
j_gene: TRBJ1-1
len: 14
v_gene: TRBV28
abundance: NA
d_gene: NA

CDR3nt: TGTGCCAGCAGTGACGGAAGCACAGATACGCAGTATTTT
CDR3aa: CASSDGSTDTQYF
j_gene: TRBJ2-3
len: 13
v_gene: TRBV6-2/TRBV6-3
abundance: NA
d_gene: NA

CDR3nt: TGTGCCAGCGCAGGACAGGGAGTGAACATTCAGTACTTC
CDR3aa: CASAGQGVNIQYF
j_gene: TRBJ2-4
len: 13
v_gene: TRBV6-6
abundance: many
d_gene: TRBD1